A selection of T cell receptor beta chains follows, all from one sample in a study of CD8 T cells in Susac syndrome. Each CDR3 protein gets one entry after TCRdb re-called the immunoSEQ multiplex PCR reads with MiXCR. Among about 110,000 distinct CDR3 sequences listed, about 95% were seen once. The source material was CD4+ T cells from PBMCs. All receptors derive from a human donor in good health. Both conserved end residues are part of each CDR3. D genes are given only for firm matches. Not all rows give a size; the values are once, few, many and, for expanded clones, a class.

J gene | clone size | D gene | V gene | CDR3 DNA | CDR3 protein
TRBJ2-5 | - | - | TRBV7-2 | TGTGCCAGCAGCTTAGCGGGAGGCTTGGAGACCCAGTACTTC | CASSLAGGLETQYF
TRBJ1-3 | - | - | TRBV12-3/TRBV12-4 | TGTGCCAGCAGTTTAAATGGAAACACCATATATTTT | CASSLNGNTIYF
TRBJ2-7 | - | TRBD1 | TRBV6-1 | TGTGCCAGCAGTGAAGGAACAGGGGGCTTCTCCTACGAGCAGTACTTC | CASSEGTGGFSYEQYF
TRBJ2-2 | - | TRBD2 | TRBV13 | TGTGCCAGCAGCTCCCCCTCGGGACTAGCGGCGAACACCGGGGAGCTGTTTTTT | CASSSPSGLAANTGELFF
TRBJ1-3 | - | TRBD1 | TRBV29-1 | TGCAGCGTCGCGGACAGGGCTGGAAACACCATATATTTT | CSVADRAGNTIYF
TRBJ2-7 | - | - | TRBV5-1 | TGCGCCAGCAGCTTGGCTGGGCAGGGCTACGAGCAGTACTTC | CASSLAGQGYEQYF
TRBJ2-1 | - | - | TRBV15 | TGTGCCACCAGCAGAGATCGGACGGATGAGCAGTTCTTC | CATSRDRTDEQFF
TRBJ2-5 | - | - | TRBV3-1 | TGTGCCAGCAGCCGGGCTGAACGGGAGCCCCAGTACTTC | CASSRAEREPQYF
TRBJ2-3 | - | - | TRBV7-9 | TGTGCCAGCAGCTTAGGGGCCTATCGGGAGAGCACAGATACGCAGTATTTT | CASSLGAYRESTDTQYF
TRBJ1-2 | once | TRBD1 | TRBV28 | TGTGCCAGCAGTTTCCTGGACAGGGGGGGCTACACCTTC | CASSFLDRGGYTF
TRBJ2-3 | - | - | TRBV15 | TGTGCCACCAGCAGAGATGGGGCTCCCACAGATACGCAGTATTTT | CATSRDGAPTDTQYF
TRBJ1-1 | - | - | TRBV5-1 | TGCGCCAGCAGCCCATCAGGGAACACTGAAGCTTTCTTT | CASSPSGNTEAFF
TRBJ1-2 | - | TRBD1 | TRBV6-5 | TGTGCCAGCAGTTACGACAGGGAAAACTATGGCTACACCTTC | CASSYDRENYGYTF
TRBJ1-2 | - | TRBD1 | TRBV7-2 | TGTGCCAGCAGCTTAGCTAGGACAGGGGGCTACTATGGCTACACCTTC | CASSLARTGGYYGYTF
TRBJ2-3 | - | - | TRBV20-1 | TGCAGTGCTAGAGAGAGTCAGGGGTTGTCAGATACGCAGTATTTT | CSARESQGLSDTQYF
TRBJ2-7 | - | TRBD2 | TRBV5-4 | TGTGCCAGCAGCTTGGACGGGAGGGTCTACGAGCAGTACTTC | CASSLDGRVYEQYF
TRBJ1-4 | - | - | TRBV19 | TGTGCCAGTATTGACCTCGCAGGGGTGGGTGAAAAACTGTTTTTT | CASIDLAGVGEKLFF
TRBJ1-1 | - | - | TRBV30 | TGTGCCTGGAGTCTCCCAGGGGCTTGGGCCACTGAAGCTTTCTTT | CAWSLPGAWATEAFF
TRBJ2-3 | - | - | TRBV2 | TGTGCCAGCAGTGAGCAGGGTCGCACAGATACGCAGTATTTT | CASSEQGRTDTQYF
TRBJ2-6 | - | - | TRBV12-5 | TGTGCTAGTGGCCTGGAGGCCAACGTCCTGACTTTC | CASGLEANVLTF
TRBJ2-4 | - | - | TRBV29-1 | TGCAGCGTCCAGGGCAACAGGGTAGCCAAAAACATTCAGTACTTC | CSVQGNRVAKNIQYF
TRBJ1-5 | - | - | TRBV3-1 | TGTGCCAGCAGCCAGATGAGCAATCAGCCCCAGCATTTT | CASSQMSNQPQHF
TRBJ2-2 | - | TRBD1 | TRBV24-1 | TGTGCCACCAGTGAAAGACAGGGGGCCGGGGAGCTGTTTTTT | CATSERQGAGELFF
TRBJ2-2 | - | - | TRBV20-1 | TGCAGTGCTCGGAGCAGTGACCTGAACACCGGGGAGCTGTTTTTT | CSARSSDLNTGELFF
TRBJ2-3 | - | TRBD2 | TRBV7-3 | TGTGCCAGCAGCTTAATGGTCCACCTAGCGGGAGCGGCAGATACGCAGTATTTT | CASSLMVHLAGAADTQYF
TRBJ1-6 | - | TRBD1 | TRBV6-1 | TGTGCCAGCACCCTAATGACAGGGGGTTCCAATTCACCCCTCCACTTT | CASTLMTGGSNSPLHF
TRBJ1-1 | - | - | TRBV7-9 | TGTGCCAGCAGCTTAGTGGCCGGGTCTGAAGCTTTCTTT | CASSLVAGSEAFF
TRBJ2-3 | few | - | TRBV29-1 | TGCAGCGTACCGTTACAGGGTGGACGGACAGATACGCAGTATTTT | CSVPLQGGRTDTQYF
TRBJ1-1 | - | - | TRBV30 | TGTGCCTGGAGTGTTACGGTGAACACTGAAGCTTTCTTT | CAWSVTVNTEAFF
TRBJ2-3 | - | - | TRBV7-9 | TGTGCCAGCAGCTTGTTCCTGGGAGATACGCAGTATTTT | CASSLFLGDTQYF
TRBJ2-4 | - | - | TRBV3-1 | TGTGCCAGCAGCCGCAGGGAAGGATTGGCCAAAAACATTCAGTACTTC | CASSRREGLAKNIQYF
TRBJ2-1 | - | - | TRBV5-6 | TGTGCCAGCAGCTTTCAACCTGCCGGGACTGGATACAATGAGCAGTTCTTC | CASSFQPAGTGYNEQFF
TRBJ1-1 | - | - | TRBV19 | TGTGCCAGTAGTCTACTACAGAACACTGAAGCTTTCTTT | CASSLLQNTEAFF